These T cell receptor beta chains were read from a single sample in a study of T cells in Graves' hyperthyroidism and ophthalmopathy. In TCRdb, the multiplex PCR reads were re-called with MiXCR into one record per CDR3 protein. The sample has over 450,000 distinct CDR3 sequences; roughly an eighth are singletons. Material for sequencing was blood. The receptors come from a woman younger than 35 with Graves' hyperthyroidism. The CDR3 runs from the conserved cysteine through the conserved F or W. A D gene is named only where the DNA matches it firmly. Clone size, where shown, is once, few, many, or a class for clones that have expanded.

>many|TRBV27|TRBD2|TRBJ2-1
CASHGLARWNEQFF
TGTGCCAGCCACGGACTAGCGAGATGGAATGAGCAGTTCTTC
>many|TRBV27|TRBD2|TRBJ2-7
CASSLSTGGPYEQYF
TGTGCCAGCAGTTTATCCACGGGAGGGCCCTACGAGCAGTACTTC
>few|TRBV2|-|TRBJ1-6
CASSEGQAWDSPLHF
TGTGCCAGCAGTGAAGGACAGGCGTGGGATTCACCCCTCCACTTT
>many|TRBV30|-|TRBJ1-2
CVWTTPKDGYTF
TGTGTCTGGACGACGCCTAAGGATGGCTACACCTTC
>many|TRBV10-3|-|TRBJ2-6
CAISEWGPETGANVLTF
TGTGCCATCAGTGAGTGGGGCCCTGAGACGGGGGCCAACGTCCTGACTTTC
>few|TRBV5-1|-|TRBJ2-5
CASSLEVETQYF
TGCGCCAGCAGCTTGGAGGTGGAGACCCAGTACTTC
>many|TRBV11-2|TRBD2|TRBJ2-1
CASRKGGLAGGSTLAPYNEQFF
TGTGCCAGCAGAAAAGGGGGTCTAGCGGGAGGCAGTACGTTAGCGCCCTACAATGAGCAGTTCTTC
>many|TRBV27|-|TRBJ1-2
CASSPTNYGYTF
TGTGCCAGCAGTCCGACTAACTATGGCTACACCTTC
>few|TRBV4-1|TRBD1|TRBJ1-1
CASSPRTGKANTEAFF
TGCGCCAGCAGCCCACGGACAGGGAAGGCGAACACTGAAGCTTTCTTT
>many|TRBV12-3/TRBV12-4|-|TRBJ1-1
CASSLGRRNTEAFF
TGTGCCAGCAGTTTGGGCAGAAGGAACACTGAAGCTTTCTTT
>few|TRBV11-2|TRBD1|TRBJ1-5
CASRGQGQPQHF
TGTGCCAGCAGGGGACAGGGTCAGCCCCAGCATTTT
>-|TRBV24-1|TRBD2|TRBJ2-7
CATSDRVAGGIYEQYF
TGTGCCACCAGTGATCGGGTGGCGGGGGGCATCTACGAGCAGTACTTC
>-|TRBV24-1|-|TRBJ2-2
CATSDFGTGELFF
TGTGCCACCAGTGATTTTGGCACCGGGGAGCTGTTTTTT